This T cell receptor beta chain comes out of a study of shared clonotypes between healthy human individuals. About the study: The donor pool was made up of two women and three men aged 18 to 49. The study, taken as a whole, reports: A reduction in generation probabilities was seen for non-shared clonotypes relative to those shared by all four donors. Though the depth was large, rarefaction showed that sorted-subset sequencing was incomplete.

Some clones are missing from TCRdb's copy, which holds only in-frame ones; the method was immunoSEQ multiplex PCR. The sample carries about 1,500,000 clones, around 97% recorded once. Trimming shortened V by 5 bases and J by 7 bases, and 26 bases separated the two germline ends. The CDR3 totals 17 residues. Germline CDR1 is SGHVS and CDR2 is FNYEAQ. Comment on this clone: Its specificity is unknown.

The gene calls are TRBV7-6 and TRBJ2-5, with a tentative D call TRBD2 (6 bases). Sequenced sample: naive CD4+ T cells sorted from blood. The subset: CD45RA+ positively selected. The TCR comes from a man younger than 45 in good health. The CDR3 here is CASSDMASLEGVGTQYF. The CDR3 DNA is TGTGCCAGCAGCGATATGGCGTCCTTGGAGGGCGTGGGGACCCAGTACTTC.